This is a list of T cell receptor beta chains from one sample in a study of response to subunit inactivated influenza vaccine. TCRdb independently ran MiXCR on the RT-PCR reads; one entry per CDR3 protein. The table has 500,000 to 650,000 distinct CDR3 sequences, approximately 7.1% seen once; the top ten hold roughly 13%. The starting material was PBMCs from blood, obtained approximately 25 months after vaccination. These receptor sequences come from a man between 50 and 69 years old who received an inactivated influenza vaccine. The CDR3 runs from the conserved cysteine through the conserved F or W. Fields, in order: V gene, clone size, CDR3 length, D gene, J gene, CDR3 protein, CDR3 DNA. A D gene is named only where the DNA matches it firmly. Clone size is not always given. Where it is, it says once, few, many or a class for expanded clones.

TRBV25-1	NA	14	NA	TRBJ2-5	CASSAMGGQETQYF	TGTGCCAGCAGCGCCATGGGCGGTCAAGAGACCCAGTACTTC
TRBV20-1	few	18	TRBD1	TRBJ1-3	CSAAGTGGLSTSGNTIYF	TGCAGTGCAGCCGGGACAGGGGGCCTATCGACGTCTGGAAACACCATATATTTT
TRBV7-8	NA	14	NA	TRBJ1-5	CASSLKTGYQPQHF	TGTGCCAGCAGCTTAAAAACAGGGTACCAGCCCCAGCATTTT
TRBV18	NA	18	TRBD2	TRBJ2-1	CASSQPGLAAQGYNEQFF	TGTGCCAGCTCTCAACCGGGACTAGCGGCCCAAGGATACAATGAGCAGTTCTTC
TRBV12-3/TRBV12-4	many	13	NA	TRBJ2-3	CASRRVGTDTQYF	TGTGCCAGCAGGCGGGTGGGCACAGATACGCAGTATTTT
TRBV20-1	NA	14	TRBD2	TRBJ2-5	CSSLPGLAGETQYF	TGCAGTTCTTTACCGGGACTAGCGGGAGAGACCCAGTACTTC
TRBV6-4	many	14	NA	TRBJ2-3	CASSDGGATDTQYF	TGTGCCAGCAGTGACGGGGGGGCCACAGATACGCAGTATTTT
TRBV7-6	NA	14	NA	TRBJ1-6	CASSLGQGTSPLHF	TGTGCCAGCAGCTTAGGGCAGGGTACTTCACCCCTCCACTTT
TRBV4-2	NA	19	NA	TRBJ2-1	CASSQVPGNLPDWYNEQFF	TGTGCCAGCAGCCAAGTACCCGGAAACTTACCGGACTGGTACAATGAGCAGTTCTTC
TRBV9	many	15	NA	TRBJ2-1	CASSTGTGTSNEQFF	TGTGCCAGCAGCACTGGTACAGGGACGTCCAATGAGCAGTTCTTC
TRBV7-2	many	16	TRBD2	TRBJ2-1	CASSYASGGAYNEQFF	TGTGCCAGCAGCTATGCTAGCGGGGGGGCCTACAATGAGCAGTTCTTC
TRBV5-1	many	15	NA	TRBJ2-1	CASSLAAGLINEQFF	TGCGCCAGCAGCTTGGCCGCGGGGTTAATCAATGAGCAGTTCTTC
TRBV12-3/TRBV12-4	NA	16	TRBD2	TRBJ2-3	CASSLGTSGGSDTQYF	TGTGCCAGCAGTTTAGGGACTAGCGGGGGGTCAGATACGCAGTATTTT
TRBV7-2	few	16	NA	TRBJ2-4	CASSLGGGTIFDIQYF	TGTGCCAGCAGCTTAGGGGGTGGGACAATATTCGACATTCAGTACTTC
TRBV9	many	15	TRBD1	TRBJ2-1	CASSARQGGFREQFF	TGTGCCAGCAGCGCCCGACAGGGCGGCTTCCGTGAGCAGTTCTTC
TRBV28	many	15	TRBD1	TRBJ1-6	CASSLFGTENSPLHF	TGTGCCAGCAGTTTATTTGGGACAGAGAATTCACCCCTCCACTTT
TRBV28	NA	16	TRBD1	TRBJ1-4	CASSFGQGETNEKLFF	TGTGCCAGCAGTTTCGGACAGGGGGAAACTAATGAAAAACTGTTTTTT
TRBV6-2/TRBV6-3	NA	13	NA	TRBJ1-1	CASSVWENTEAFF	TGTGCCAGCAGTGTTTGGGAGAACACTGAAGCTTTCTTT
TRBV20-1	NA	13	NA	TRBJ1-5	CSASRAGGQPQHF	TGCAGTGCTAGCAGGGCAGGTGGTCAGCCCCAGCATTTT
TRBV30	few	14	NA	TRBJ2-1	CAWSGGTAYNEQFF	TGTGCCTGGAGTGGAGGCACAGCCTACAATGAGCAGTTCTTC
TRBV10-3	few	14	TRBD2	TRBJ2-1	CAIRGTSVDTEQFF	TGTGCCATCAGGGGGACTAGCGTTGATACTGAGCAGTTCTTC
TRBV12-3/TRBV12-4	many	17	TRBD2	TRBJ2-7	CASSQTSGFLSSYEQYF	TGTGCCAGCAGTCAGACTAGCGGGTTCTTGTCCTCCTACGAGCAGTACTTC
TRBV20-1	many	16	NA	TRBJ1-6	CSARDGGGGYNSPLHF	TGCAGTGCTAGAGATGGCGGGGGTGGCTATAATTCACCCCTCCACTTT
TRBV12-3/TRBV12-4	NA	15	NA	TRBJ2-1	CASSLVGMGKNEQFF	TGTGCCAGCAGTTTGGTGGGGATGGGAAAAAATGAGCAGTTCTTC
TRBV7-2	NA	15	TRBD2	TRBJ2-5	CASSFPAGGQETQYF	TGTGCCAGCAGCTTTCCAGCGGGAGGACAAGAGACCCAGTACTTC
TRBV6-2/TRBV6-3	NA	14	NA	TRBJ2-6	CASSWFSGANVLTF	TGTGCCAGCAGTTGGTTCTCTGGGGCCAACGTCCTGACTTTC
TRBV2	NA	15	NA	TRBJ1-5	CASSEAAAQVASQHF	TGTGCCAGCAGTGAAGCGGCAGCCCAGGTCGCATCTCAACATTTT
TRBV25-1	NA	15	NA	TRBJ2-7	CASSESGQRSYEQYF	TGTGCCAGCAGTGAATCGGGGCAGCGAAGCTACGAGCAGTACTTC
TRBV28	few	17	TRBD1	TRBJ2-4	CASSSTDRGRAKNIQYF	TGTGCCAGCAGTTCGACCGACAGGGGGAGAGCCAAAAACATTCAGTACTTC
TRBV7-8	many	17	NA	TRBJ2-2	CASSLRSGAPNTGELFF	TGTGCCAGCAGCTTACGATCGGGGGCCCCCAACACCGGGGAGCTGTTTTTT
TRBV20-1	few	18	NA	TRBJ2-5	CSASHGLNPNRAQETQYF	TGCAGTGCTTCACACGGGCTAAATCCTAATCGGGCCCAAGAGACCCAGTACTTC
TRBV10-2	NA	15	NA	TRBJ1-4	CASSESGRGREKLFF	TGCGCCAGCAGTGAGTCGGGCAGGGGCAGGGAAAAACTGTTTTTT
TRBV6-2/TRBV6-3	NA	16	TRBD1	TRBJ1-1	CASSYPKGQVNTEAFF	TGTGCCAGCAGCTACCCGAAAGGACAGGTGAACACTGAAGCTTTCTTT
TRBV11-2	few	15	TRBD1	TRBJ2-7	CASSRAGQASYEQYF	TGTGCCAGCAGCAGGGCGGGACAGGCGTCCTACGAGCAGTACTTC
TRBV18	NA	16	TRBD2	TRBJ2-7	CASSPPGLAGDYEQYF	TGTGCCAGCTCACCACCAGGACTAGCGGGGGACTACGAGCAGTACTTC
TRBV20-1	many	16	NA	TRBJ2-7	CSARDVSGTNSYEQYF	TGCAGTGCTAGAGATGTGTCGGGGACCAACTCCTACGAGCAGTACTTC
TRBV20-1	few	14	TRBD1	TRBJ1-5	CSARDRVGNQPQHF	TGCAGTGCTCGGGACAGGGTAGGCAATCAGCCCCAGCATTTT
TRBV6-1	few	17	NA	TRBJ1-5	CASSRRDDPYSNQPQHF	TGTGCCAGCAGCCGCCGAGACGATCCCTATAGCAATCAGCCCCAGCATTTT
TRBV28	many	16	NA	TRBJ2-7	CASASRFVSLAYEQYF	TGTGCCAGCGCATCGAGATTCGTAAGTCTGGCCTACGAGCAGTACTTC
TRBV24-1	few	15	TRBD1	TRBJ2-5	CATSDPRDREETQYF	TGTGCCACCAGTGATCCTCGGGACAGGGAAGAGACCCAGTACTTC
TRBV12-3/TRBV12-4	few	15	TRBD1	TRBJ2-7	CASSSSRDRGWEQYF	TGTGCCAGCAGTTCATCCCGGGACAGGGGTTGGGAGCAGTACTTC
TRBV29-1	many	16	NA	TRBJ2-3	CSVEDRVAGSTDTQYF	TGCAGCGTTGAAGATCGGGTAGCAGGGAGCACAGATACGCAGTATTTT
TRBV6-5	NA	14	TRBD1	TRBJ1-2	CASSTGQGNYGYTF	TGTGCCAGCAGTACTGGACAGGGCAACTATGGCTACACCTTC
TRBV7-2	few	14	NA	TRBJ1-2	CASTWSQLNYGYTF	TGTGCCAGCACCTGGAGCCAGCTTAACTATGGCTACACCTTC
TRBV14	NA	14	NA	TRBJ1-4	CASSQVPKEEKLFF	TGTGCCAGCAGCCAAGTGCCTAAGGAGGAAAAACTGTTTTTT
TRBV6-1	NA	13	TRBD1	TRBJ1-4	CASGRDREEKLFF	TGTGCCAGCGGGAGGGACAGAGAAGAAAAACTGTTTTTT
TRBV7-2	few	13	NA	TRBJ2-7	CASSLAWGREQYF	TGTGCCAGCAGCTTAGCGTGGGGCCGCGAGCAGTACTTC
TRBV20-1	few	14	NA	TRBJ2-2	CSASGQGITGELFF	TGCAGTGCTAGCGGCCAGGGTATTACCGGGGAGCTGTTTTTT
TRBV20-1	many	12	NA	TRBJ2-7	CSAPGHAYEQYF	TGCAGTGCTCCGGGACACGCTTACGAGCAGTACTTC
TRBV20-1	many	13	NA	TRBJ1-1	CSASWNLNTEAFF	TGCAGTGCTAGTTGGAATCTGAACACTGAAGCTTTCTTT
TRBV7-2	many	14	NA	TRBJ2-1	CASSLDVTGNEQFF	TGTGCCAGCAGCTTAGATGTCACGGGCAATGAGCAGTTCTTC